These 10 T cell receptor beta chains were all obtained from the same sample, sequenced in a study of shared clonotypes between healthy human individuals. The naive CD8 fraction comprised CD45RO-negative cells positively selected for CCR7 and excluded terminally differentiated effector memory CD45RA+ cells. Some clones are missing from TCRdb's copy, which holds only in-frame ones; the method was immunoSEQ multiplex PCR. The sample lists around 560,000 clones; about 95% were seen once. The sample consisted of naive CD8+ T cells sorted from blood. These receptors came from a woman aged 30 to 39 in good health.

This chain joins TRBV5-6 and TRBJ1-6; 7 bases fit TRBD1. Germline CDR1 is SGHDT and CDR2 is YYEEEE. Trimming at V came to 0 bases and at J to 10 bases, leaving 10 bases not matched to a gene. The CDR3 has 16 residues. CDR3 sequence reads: CASSLGARGKGSPLHF. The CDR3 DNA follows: TGTGCCAGCAGCTTGGGCGCCAGGGGGAAAGGCTCACCCCTCCACTTT.

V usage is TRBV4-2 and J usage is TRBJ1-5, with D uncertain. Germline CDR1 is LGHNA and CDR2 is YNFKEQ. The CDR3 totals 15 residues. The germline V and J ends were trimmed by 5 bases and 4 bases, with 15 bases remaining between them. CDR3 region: CASSADGNANQPQHF. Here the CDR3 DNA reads TGTGCCAGCAGCGCAGACGGAAACGCTAATCAGCCCCAGCATTTT.

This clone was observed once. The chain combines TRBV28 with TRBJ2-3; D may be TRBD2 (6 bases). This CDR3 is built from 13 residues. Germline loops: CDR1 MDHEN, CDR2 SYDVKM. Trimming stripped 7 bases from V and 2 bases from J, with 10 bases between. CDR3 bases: TGTGCCAGCAATCCTAGCGTCACAGATACGCAGTATTTT. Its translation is CASNPSVTDTQYF.

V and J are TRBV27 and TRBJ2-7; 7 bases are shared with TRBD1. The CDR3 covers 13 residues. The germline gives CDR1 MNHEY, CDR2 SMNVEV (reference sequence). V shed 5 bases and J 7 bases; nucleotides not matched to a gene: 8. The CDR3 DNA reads TGTGCCAGCAGTCCAGACAGGGCCAGGGAGCAGTACTTC. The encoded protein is CASSPDRAREQYF.

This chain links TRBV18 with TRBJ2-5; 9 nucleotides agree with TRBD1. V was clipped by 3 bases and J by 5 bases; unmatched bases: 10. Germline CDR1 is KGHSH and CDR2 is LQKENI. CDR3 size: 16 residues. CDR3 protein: CASSPLDRGRRETQYF. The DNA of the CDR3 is TGTGCCAGCTCACCCCTGGACAGGGGCCGCCGGGAGACCCAGTACTTC.

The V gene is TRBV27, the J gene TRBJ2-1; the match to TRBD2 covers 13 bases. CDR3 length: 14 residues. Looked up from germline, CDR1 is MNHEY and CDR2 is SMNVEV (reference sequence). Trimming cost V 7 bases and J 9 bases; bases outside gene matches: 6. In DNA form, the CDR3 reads TGTGCCAGCACCGCGGGACTAGCGGGACGTGAGCAGTTCTTC. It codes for CASTAGLAGREQFF.

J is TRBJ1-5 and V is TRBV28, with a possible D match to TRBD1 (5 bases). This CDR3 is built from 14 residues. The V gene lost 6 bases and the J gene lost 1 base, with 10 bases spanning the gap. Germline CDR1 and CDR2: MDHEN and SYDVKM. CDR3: CASSRPGSNQPQHF. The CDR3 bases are TGTGCCAGCAGCCGACCAGGGAGCAATCAGCCCCAGCATTTT.

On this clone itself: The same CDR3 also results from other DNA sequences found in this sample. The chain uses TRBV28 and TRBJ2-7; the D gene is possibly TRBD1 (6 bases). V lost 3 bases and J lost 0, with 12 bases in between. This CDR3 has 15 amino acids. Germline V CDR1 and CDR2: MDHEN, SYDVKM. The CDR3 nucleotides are TGTGCCAGCAGTTTGCAAACAGGGAGCTCCTACGAGCAGTACTTC. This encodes CASSLQTGSSYEQYF.

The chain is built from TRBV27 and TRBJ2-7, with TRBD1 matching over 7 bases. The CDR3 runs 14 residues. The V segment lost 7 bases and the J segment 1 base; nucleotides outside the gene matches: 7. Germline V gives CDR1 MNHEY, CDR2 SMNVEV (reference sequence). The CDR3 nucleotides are TGTGCCAGCACCGTGACAGGGTCGTCCTACGAGCAGTACTTC. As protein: CASTVTGSSYEQYF.

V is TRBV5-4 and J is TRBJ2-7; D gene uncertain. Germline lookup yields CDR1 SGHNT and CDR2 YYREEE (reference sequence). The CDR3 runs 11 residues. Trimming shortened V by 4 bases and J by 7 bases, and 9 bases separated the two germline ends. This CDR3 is CASSNSGEQYF. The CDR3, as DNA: TGTGCCAGCAGCAACAGTGGGGAGCAGTACTTC. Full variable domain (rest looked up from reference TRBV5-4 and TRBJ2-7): ETGVTQSPTHLIKTRGQQVTLRCSSQSGHNTVSWYQQALGQGPQFIFQYYREEENGRGNFPPRFSGLQFPNYSSELNVNALELDDSALYLCASSNSGEQYFGPGTRLTVT.